The source of this T cell receptor beta chain is a study of OX40 agonist ivuxolimab in advanced cancers. Turning to the overall study: Ivuxolimab was a fully human IgG2 agonistic monoclonal antibody targeting the costimulatory receptor OX40 (CD134). Intravenous ivuxolimab was administered to patients every 2 weeks at six dose levels: 0.01, 0.1, 0.3, 1.5, 3 and 10 mg/kg. Of the approximately 53 patients in dose escalation, about 20 had hepatocellular carcinoma, some 15 had melanoma, 9 had renal cell carcinoma and 9 had head and neck cancer. A male proportion of around 81% and a mean age of roughly 55 years, ranging from 23 to 79, were recorded for the dose-escalation cohort. Patients were allowed to have had prior anti-PD-1, anti-PD-L1 or anti-CTLA-4 therapy, and around 40% of the dose-escalation patients had previously received checkpoint inhibitors. Partial responses were achieved by three dose-escalation patients, of whom one had hepatocellular carcinoma and two had cutaneous melanoma. Peripheral TCRbeta sequencing aimed to test whether ivuxolimab altered TCR sequence diversity and caused clonal T-cell expansion. The paper reports the monotherapy dose-escalation portion (N of about 54 patients) of the phase I ivuxolimab trial.

The CDR3 covers 15 residues, taking in both the cysteine and the phenylalanine. Only the CDR3 DNA stays, 45 bases, in frame from base 1. The trim is 5 bases for V and 3 bases for J, with a gap of 14 bases between the germline ends. From the germline V gene, CDR1 is SGHTA and CDR2 is FQGNSA. On the study overall, not on this receptor specifically: At doses of 0.1 to 3.0 mg/kg, clonal expansion of both CD4+ and CD8+ blood T cells was observed from baseline to week 6. Antigen specificity was not determined for the clonally expanded peripheral T cells. Low levels of normalized T-cell clonal expansion were also seen in some nonresponding patients. After ivuxolimab, more expanded clones were found on average in CD8+ T cells than in CD4+ T cells. In the 0.1-3.0 mg/kg groups, partial responders had among the lowest normalized peripheral clonal expansion, particularly in CD8+ T cells.

For sequencing of the TCRbeta CDR3 region, genomic DNA was extracted from the sorted cells. TCRbeta CDR3 regions were sequenced using the immunoSEQ Assay. TCRdb carries this immuneACCESS record with in-frame sequences only. Its versions omit some clonotypes, under half of them owing to an unresolved V gene in the studies checked, with the rest unexplained. Within this sample are 80,000 or so clones, with 85% to 90% of them counted one time only. Roughly 8% of the sample belongs to the ten largest clones. Patients with a history of autoimmune disease or receiving systemic immunosuppression were excluded from the trial. Peripheral blood for TCR sequencing was collected from all dose cohorts at baseline, on cycle 4 day 1, and on cycle 7 day 1. Samples were obtained from an open-label, multicenter, first-in-human phase I dose-escalation trial of ivuxolimab. The trial enrolled adults with locally advanced or metastatic head and neck squamous cell, hepatocellular, melanoma or renal cell carcinoma. Before TCR sequencing, CD4+ and CD8+ T cells were separately sorted from peripheral blood.

On this clone: The antigen this receptor binds is unknown. No base quality information exists; no much larger clone differs at one position.

The sequenced sample was CD4+ or CD8+ T cells sorted from blood, obtained in a trial of the OX40 agonist ivuxolimab. The chain is assembled from TRBV7-2 and TRBJ1-5; the D region possibly corresponds to TRBD1 (5 bases align). This TCR derives from an adult with an advanced solid tumor such as melanoma, head and neck, liver or kidney cancer. The nucleotides are TGTGCCAGCAGCCCGTTTGGGACGATCAATCAGCCCCAGCATTTT. Translated, this gives CASSPFGTINQPQHF.